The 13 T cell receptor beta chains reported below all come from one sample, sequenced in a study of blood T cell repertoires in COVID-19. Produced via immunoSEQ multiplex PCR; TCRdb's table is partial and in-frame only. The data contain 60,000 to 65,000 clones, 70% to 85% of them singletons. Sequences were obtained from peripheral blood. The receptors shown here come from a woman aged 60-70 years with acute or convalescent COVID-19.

As DNA, the CDR3 is TGCGCCAGCAGCTTGCAGGTCAACTACGAGCAGTACTTC. It encodes CASSLQVNYEQYF. V is TRBV5-1 and J is TRBJ2-7; D uncertain. V was cut by 1 base and J by 3 bases, with 8 bases left in between. Germline-derived CDR1 and CDR2 are SGHRS and YFSETQ. The CDR3 has 13 amino acids.

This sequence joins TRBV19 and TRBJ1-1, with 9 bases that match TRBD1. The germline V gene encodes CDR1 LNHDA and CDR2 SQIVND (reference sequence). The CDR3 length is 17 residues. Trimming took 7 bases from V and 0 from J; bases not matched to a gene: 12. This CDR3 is CASTPRGQGRMNTEAFF. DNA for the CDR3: TGTGCCAGTACCCCTCGCGGACAGGGGCGCATGAACACTGAAGCTTTCTTT.

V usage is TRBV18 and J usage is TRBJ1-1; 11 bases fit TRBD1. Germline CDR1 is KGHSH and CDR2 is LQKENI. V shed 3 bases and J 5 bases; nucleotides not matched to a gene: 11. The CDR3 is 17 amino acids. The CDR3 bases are TGTGCCAGCTCACCCCGAGGGACAGGGGGAGAGAGGACTGAAGCTTTCTTT. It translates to CASSPRGTGGERTEAFF.

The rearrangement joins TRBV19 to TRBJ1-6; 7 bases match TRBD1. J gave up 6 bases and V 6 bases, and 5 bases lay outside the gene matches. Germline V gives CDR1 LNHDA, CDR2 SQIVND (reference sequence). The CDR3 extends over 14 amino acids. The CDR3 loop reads CASSETGPNSPLHF. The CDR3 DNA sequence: TGTGCCAGTAGCGAGACAGGGCCTAATTCACCCCTCCACTTT.

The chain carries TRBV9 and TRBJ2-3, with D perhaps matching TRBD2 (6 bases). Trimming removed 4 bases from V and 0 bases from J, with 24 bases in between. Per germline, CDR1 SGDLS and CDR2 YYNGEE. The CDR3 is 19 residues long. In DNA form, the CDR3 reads TGTGCCAGCAGCAACGCTTCCCTGGGTGAGGGACTTAGCACAGATACGCAGTATTTT. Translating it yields CASSNASLGEGLSTDTQYF.

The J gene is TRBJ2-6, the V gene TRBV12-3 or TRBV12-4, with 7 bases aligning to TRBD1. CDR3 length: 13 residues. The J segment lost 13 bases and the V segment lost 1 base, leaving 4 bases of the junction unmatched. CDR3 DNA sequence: TGTGCCAGCAGTTTAGAGTTCAGGGGGGTCCTGACTTTC. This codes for CASSLEFRGVLTF.

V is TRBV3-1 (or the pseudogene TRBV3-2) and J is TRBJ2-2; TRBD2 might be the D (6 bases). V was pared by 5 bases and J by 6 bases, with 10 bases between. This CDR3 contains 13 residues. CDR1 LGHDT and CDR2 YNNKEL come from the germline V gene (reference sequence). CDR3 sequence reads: CASSNLASGELFF. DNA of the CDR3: TGTGCCAGCAGCAACCTAGCGTCCGGGGAGCTGTTTTTT.

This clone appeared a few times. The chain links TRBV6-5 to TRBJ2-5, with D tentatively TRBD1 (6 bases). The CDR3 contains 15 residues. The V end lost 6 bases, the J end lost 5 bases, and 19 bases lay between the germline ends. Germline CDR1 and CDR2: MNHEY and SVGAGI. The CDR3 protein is CASSNQWGREETQYF. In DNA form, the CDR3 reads TGTGCCAGCAGCAACCAGTGGGGGCGCGAGGAGACCCAGTACTTC.

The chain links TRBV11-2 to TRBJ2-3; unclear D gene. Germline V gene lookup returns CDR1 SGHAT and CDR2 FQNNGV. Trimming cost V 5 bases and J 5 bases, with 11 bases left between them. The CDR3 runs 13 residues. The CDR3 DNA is TGTGCCAGCAGCCCCCAGGTTAAAGATACGCAGTATTTT. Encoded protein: CASSPQVKDTQYF.

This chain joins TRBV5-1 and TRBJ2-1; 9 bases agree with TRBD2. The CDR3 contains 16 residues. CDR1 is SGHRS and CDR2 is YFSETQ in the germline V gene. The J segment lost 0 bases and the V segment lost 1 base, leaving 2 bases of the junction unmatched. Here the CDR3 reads CASSLKRGDSYNEQFF. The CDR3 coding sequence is TGCGCCAGCAGCTTGAAGCGGGGGGACTCCTACAATGAGCAGTTCTTC.

The CDR3 region is CASSERRNEQFF. As DNA, the CDR3 is TGTGCCAGCAGTGAAAGGAGGAATGAGCAGTTCTTC. This rearrangement joins TRBV6-1 to TRBJ2-1, with a possible D match to TRBD2 (5 bases). V was cut by 2 bases and J by 7 bases, with 6 bases left in between. Germline lookup yields CDR1 MNHNS and CDR2 SASEGT. There are 12 residues in the CDR3.

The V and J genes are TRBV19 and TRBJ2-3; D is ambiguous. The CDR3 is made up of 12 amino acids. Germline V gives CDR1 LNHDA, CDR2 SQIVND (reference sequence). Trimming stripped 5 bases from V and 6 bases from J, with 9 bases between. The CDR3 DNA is TGTGCCAGTAGTGCGCCAGGTGATACGCAGTATTTT. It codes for CASSAPGDTQYF.

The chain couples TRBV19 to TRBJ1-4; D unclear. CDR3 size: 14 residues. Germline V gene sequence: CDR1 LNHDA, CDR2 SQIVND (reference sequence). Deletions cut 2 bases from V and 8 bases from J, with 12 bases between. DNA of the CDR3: TGTGCCAGTAGTATATCGGGGTTTTGGGAAAAACTGTTTTTT. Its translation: CASSISGFWEKLFF.